This T cell receptor (beta chain) was found in a study of cytomegalovirus exposure and HLA in healthy donors. Study-level findings and limits: What a later analysis reportedly showed was that an Asian-associated ancestry cluster had fewer N-insertions than the approximately 700-donor mean. When analyzed later, the rates of TCR association showed variation by HLA locus, with DRB1 the most and HLA-C the fewest. Listed as cytomegalovirus-associated were over 150 TCR beta chains.

The junction had 5 bases not matched to a gene; V was cut back by 3 bases and J by 6 bases. Germline V gives CDR1 SGHDN, CDR2 FVKESK. The CDR3 sequence is 15 residues long. 13 Jbeta primers and 60 Vbeta primers were used for the PCR. The assay was immunoSEQ multiplex PCR, and TCRdb's table has in-frame clones only and misses some. The sample has around 180,000 clones, about 78% seen once; the top ten hold under 2.5%. Worth noting for this clone: Its antigen remains unknown.

The chain uses TRBV14 and TRBJ2-2; 9 nucleotides line up with TRBD1. Material for sequencing was PBMCs. The sequence was collected from a man in his fifties or sixties in good health and CMV-seronegative. The CDR3 DNA follows: TGTGCCAGCAGCCAGGACAGGGGATACGCCGGGGAGCTGTTTTTT. Translated, it gives CASSQDRGYAGELFF.